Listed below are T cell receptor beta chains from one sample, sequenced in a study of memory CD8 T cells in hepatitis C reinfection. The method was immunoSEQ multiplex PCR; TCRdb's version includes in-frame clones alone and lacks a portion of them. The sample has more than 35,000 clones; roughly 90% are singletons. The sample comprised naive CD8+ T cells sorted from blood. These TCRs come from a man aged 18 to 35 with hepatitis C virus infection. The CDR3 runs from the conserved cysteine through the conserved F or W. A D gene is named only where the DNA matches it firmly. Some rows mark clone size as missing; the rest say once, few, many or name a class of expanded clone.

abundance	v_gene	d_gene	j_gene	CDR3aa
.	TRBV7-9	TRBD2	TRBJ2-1	CASSPSGSLYNEQFF
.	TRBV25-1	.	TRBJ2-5	CASSEQMETQYF
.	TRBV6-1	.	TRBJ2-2	CASEAGAPTGELFF
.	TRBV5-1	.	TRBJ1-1	CASSLGPGQMNTEAFF
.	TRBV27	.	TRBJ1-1	CASSFGGLNTEAFF
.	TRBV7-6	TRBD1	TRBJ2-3	CASSLTGYGTDTQYF
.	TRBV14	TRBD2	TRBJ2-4	CASSLTSLAGEIAKNIQYF
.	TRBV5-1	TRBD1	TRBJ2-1	CASSPGDRGFDEQFF
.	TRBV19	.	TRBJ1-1	CASSLWANTEAFF
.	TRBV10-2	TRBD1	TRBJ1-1	CASSQRGDRQNTEAFF
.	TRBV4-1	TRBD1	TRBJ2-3	CASSPTGGGTDTQYF
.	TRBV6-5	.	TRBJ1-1	CASSPQTLNTEAFF
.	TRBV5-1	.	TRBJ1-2	CASSPLSQDYGYTF
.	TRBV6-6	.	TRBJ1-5	CASSQGLENQPQHF
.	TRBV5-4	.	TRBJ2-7	CASSGGSGVYEQYF
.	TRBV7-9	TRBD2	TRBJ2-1	CASSLSGVVDNEQFF
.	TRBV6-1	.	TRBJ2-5	CASSLGSGETQYF
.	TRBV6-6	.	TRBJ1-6	CASSLQGNDSPLHF
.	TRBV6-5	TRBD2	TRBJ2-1	CASSSLAGELNEQFF
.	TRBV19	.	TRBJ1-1	CASSGGGEAEAFF
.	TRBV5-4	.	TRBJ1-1	CASSDSSTEAFF
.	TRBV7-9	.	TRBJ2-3	CASSSLRVTSTDTQYF
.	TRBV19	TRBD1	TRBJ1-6	CASSITSGTGSSPLHF
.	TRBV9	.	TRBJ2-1	CASSVGLLARDEQFF
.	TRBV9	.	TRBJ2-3	CASPPGSELDTQYF
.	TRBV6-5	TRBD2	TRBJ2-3	CASSYGLAGSADTQYF
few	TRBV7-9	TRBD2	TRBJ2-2	CASSLAGLAGELFF
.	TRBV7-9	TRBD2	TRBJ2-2	CASSLARGTGELFF
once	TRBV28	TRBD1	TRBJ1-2	CASSLPVGRGLYGYTF
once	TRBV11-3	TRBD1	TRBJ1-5	CASSLDQDRGQNQPQHF
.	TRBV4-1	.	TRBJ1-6	CASSPATQTGPNSPLHF
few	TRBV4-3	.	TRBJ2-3	CASSQAGDTRYTQYF
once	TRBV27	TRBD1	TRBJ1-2	CASSPGQGLGYGYTF
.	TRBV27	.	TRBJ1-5	CASSLTGNQPQHF
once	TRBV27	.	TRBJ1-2	CASSLSTASGANYGYTF
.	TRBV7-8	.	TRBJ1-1	CASSPQGWTEAFF
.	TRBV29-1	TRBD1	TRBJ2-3	CSVEGGTGLGDTQYF
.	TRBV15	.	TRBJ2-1	CATRDGYNEQFF
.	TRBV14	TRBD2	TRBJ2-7	CASSPVLTSGRGEQYF
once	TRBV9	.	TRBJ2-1	CASSVDSNNEQFF
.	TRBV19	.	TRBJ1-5	CASTGSDYSNQPQHF